These 3 T cell receptor beta chains were sequenced from one sample in a study of blood T cell repertoires in COVID-19. Clones were sequenced by immunoSEQ multiplex PCR, and TCRdb holds only the in-frame ones, with some missing. The table records 140,000 to 150,000 clones, 70% to 90% of them present only once. What was sequenced was peripheral blood. These receptors all come from a woman between 35 and 50 years old with active or convalescent COVID-19.

The chain is built from TRBV7-9 and TRBJ1-6, with D unresolved. Germline V gene data show CDR1 as SEHNR and CDR2 as FQNEAQ (reference sequence). This CDR3 has 15 residues. The ends were cut back, 1 base at V and 10 bases at J, with 14 bases in the middle. CDR3 loop: CASSLDRLGRSPLHF. As DNA, the CDR3 is TGTGCCAGCAGCTTAGATCGTCTTGGGAGATCACCCCTCCACTTT.

The genes are TRBV9 and TRBJ1-2; TRBD1 might be the D (6 bases). This CDR3 comprises 14 residues. The germline V gene has CDR1 SGDLS and CDR2 YYNGEE. Trimming took off 4 bases at V and 0 bases at J, with 10 bases between the two ends. The CDR3 spells CASSINRANYGYTF. CDR3 sequence (DNA): TGTGCCAGCAGCATTAACAGGGCTAACTATGGCTACACCTTC. The whole variable domain, remainder taken from reference TRBV9 and TRBJ1-2, is DSGVTQTPKHLITATGQRVTLRCSPRSGDLSVYWYQQSLDQGLQFLIQYYNGEERAKGNILERFSAQQFPDLHSELNLSSLELGDSALYFCASSINRANYGYTFGSGTRLTVV.

This clone has a handful of counts. This sequence joins TRBV19 and TRBJ1-5; 9 nucleotides agree with TRBD1. The length of the CDR3 is 17 residues. Germline CDR1 is LNHDA and CDR2 is SQIVND (reference sequence). Germline trimming cut 6 bases from V and 0 bases from J; bases unmatched to any gene: 9. The CDR3 spells CASSGTGNGDSNQPQHF. CDR3 coding DNA: TGTGCCAGTAGCGGGACAGGGAATGGCGATAGCAATCAGCCCCAGCATTTT.